This entry features one T cell receptor (beta chain) sequence. A read error may account for a junction end that differs from germline. Measured with immunoSEQ multiplex PCR; TCRdb has only the in-frame clones, and not every one. The data hold under 150,000 clones, with about nine tenths observed a single time. This specimen comes from a study of Ad26.COV2.S vaccination and SARS-CoV-2 variants. The CDR3 totals 15 residues. Germline CDR1 SGHAT, CDR2 FQNNGV. This chain uses TRBV11-2 with TRBJ1-3; D is unresolved. The sequence was obtained from a human donor who had recovered from COVID-19. The sequences come from peripheral blood, collected after recovery from COVID-19. CDR3 residues: CASTLYGFSGNTIYF. Here the CDR3 DNA reads TGTGCCAGCACCTTATACGGGTTCTCTGGAAACACCATATATTTT. The variable domain in full, completed from reference TRBV11-2 and TRBJ1-3, reads EAGVAQSPRYKIIEKRQSVAFWCNPISGHATLYWYQQILGQGPKLLIQFQNNGVVDDSQLPKDRFSAERLKGVDSTLKIQPAKLEDSAVYLCASTLYGFSGNTIYFGEGSWLTVV.